A single sample is the source of the 29 T cell receptor beta chains below, sequenced in a study of post-analysis software for immune sequencing data. Whole-study findings and limits: Controls showed lower frequencies than patients for roughly five TRBV segments, and TRBV5-6, TRBV5-1 and TRBV20-1 were among these.

These receptors lack a known antigen. Unique molecular identifiers tagged the TCR beta cDNA libraries. TCRdb redid the calling of the PCR reads with MiXCR, one entry per CDR3 protein. The table records a few hundred thousand distinct CDR3 sequences, about 39% of them present only once. The sample was blood. Source of these receptors: a girl aged 2 to 9 with multiple sclerosis.

The chain couples TRBV6-2 or TRBV6-3 to TRBJ2-5; no clear D gene. V lost 7 bases and J lost 3, with 21 bases in between. CDR1 and CDR2 (germline): MNHEY, SVGEGT. The CDR3 loop spans 16 amino acids. The CDR3: CASTELRSVIKETQYF. CDR3 bases: TGTGCCAGCACCGAGCTACGATCGGTCATTAAAGAGACCCAGTACTTC.

This clonotype occurred a few times. The chain couples TRBV7-3 to TRBJ2-7; TRBD1 matches 7 bases. Germline V CDR1 and CDR2: SGHTA, FQGTGA. With 2 bases clipped from V and 3 bases from J, the junction kept 7 bases outside the gene matches. The CDR3 length is 15 residues. CDR3: CASSLSGTANYEQYF. DNA for the CDR3: TGTGCCAGCAGCTTATCCGGGACAGCAAACTACGAGCAGTACTTC.

The chain joins TRBV7-9 to TRBJ2-4, with D possibly being TRBD1 (5 bases). CDR1 and CDR2 from the germline V gene are SEHNR and FQNEAQ (reference sequence). Trimming removed 10 bases from V and 0 bases from J, with 22 bases in between. This CDR3 is 17 amino acids long. In DNA form, the CDR3 reads TGTGCCAACAGACCAGACGACAGTCAAATAGCCAAAAACATTCAGTACTTC. It yields the protein CANRPDDSQIAKNIQYF.

The chain combines TRBV12-3 or TRBV12-4 with TRBJ2-6; D is ambiguous. V was shortened by 7 bases and J by 4 bases, with 11 bases between the two germline ends. This CDR3 is 14 amino acids long. In DNA form, the CDR3 reads TGTGCCAGCACCAGAGATGCCGGGGCCAACGTCCTGACTTTC. Translating it yields CASTRDAGANVLTF.

The chain employs TRBV7-2 and TRBJ1-2; D ambiguous. Germline V CDR1 and CDR2: SGHTA, FQGNSA. The CDR3 is 13 amino acids. V was cut by 0 bases and J by 4 bases, with 6 bases left in between. CDR3 sequence (DNA): TGTGCCAGCAGCTTAGCGGTTCTCTATGGCTACACCTTC. This codes for CASSLAVLYGYTF. Filled out from reference TRBV7-2 and TRBJ1-2, the complete variable domain reads GAGVSQSPSNKVTEKGKDVELRCDPISGHTALYWYRQSLGQGLEFLIYFQGNSAPDKSGLPSDRFSAERTGGSVSTLTIQRTQQEDSAVYLCASSLAVLYGYTFGSGTRLTVV.

This rearrangement joins TRBV29-1 to TRBJ2-3; the D gene could be TRBD1 or TRBD2 (6 bases each). The CDR3 consists of 14 residues. Trimming cost V 1 base and J 3 bases, with 11 bases left between them. CDR1 is SQVTM, CDR2 ANQGSEA, per germline. CDR3 protein: CSVEVSGATDTQYF. The CDR3 bases are TGCAGCGTTGAAGTTTCGGGGGCAACAGATACGCAGTATTTT.

The CDR3 nucleotides read TGTGCCAGCAACCACACTACAAGGGATGAGCAGTTCTTC. This codes for CASNHTTRDEQFF. The chain links TRBV6-4 to TRBJ2-1; D is uncertain. V gave up 7 bases and J gave up 8 bases, with 15 bases separating them. Germline loops: CDR1 MRHNA, CDR2 SNTAGT. This CDR3 comprises 13 residues.

This chain's CDR3 is CASSTSGLAGGSSYNEQFF. The CDR3 region has the DNA TGTGCCAGCAGCACCTCGGGACTAGCGGGAGGGAGCTCCTACAATGAGCAGTTCTTC. V and J are TRBV7-8 and TRBJ2-1, with 16 nucleotides matching TRBD2. The CDR3 runs 19 residues. Looked up from germline, CDR1 is SGHVS and CDR2 is FQNEAQ. Unmatched junction bases numbered 7, after V lost 5 bases and J lost 0 bases.

The genes are TRBV12-3 or TRBV12-4 and TRBJ2-3, with D perhaps given as TRBD1 or TRBD2 (7 bases each). The germline V and J ends were trimmed by 7 bases and 4 bases, with 15 bases remaining between them. The CDR3 is 14 amino acids. The CDR3 DNA is TGTGCCAGCACCGACAGGGAGGGAGCAGATACGCAGTATTTT. This encodes CASTDREGADTQYF.

This clonotype showed up just once. The chain links TRBV5-6 to TRBJ1-5, with D perhaps TRBD1 (6 bases). V was clipped by 1 base and J by 0 bases, with 20 bases between them. The CDR3 covers 19 residues. Germline V gene data show CDR1 as SGHDT and CDR2 as YYEEEE. In DNA form, the CDR3 reads TGTGCCAGCAGCTTGAAAGCCGGGGGCCCCTTTTATAGCAATCAGCCCCAGCATTTT. Translated, it gives CASSLKAGGPFYSNQPQHF. The entire variable domain, with the rest obtained from reference TRBV5-6 and TRBJ1-5, is as follows: DAGVTQSPTHLIKTRGQQVTLRCSPKSGHDTVSWYQQALGQGPQFIFQYYEEEERQRGNFPDRFSGHQFPNYSSELNVNALLLGDSALYLCASSLKAGGPFYSNQPQHFGDGTRLSIL.

The rearrangement links TRBV21-1 to TRBJ2-2. TRBV21-1 is a listed pseudogene. This CDR3 comprises 13 residues. CDR3 DNA sequence: TGTGCCAGCGCCGAACCTTACACCGGGGAGCTGTTTTTT. Encoded protein: CASAEPYTGELFF.

The CDR3 region is CASSVRTVAGDTQYF. In DNA, the CDR3 is TGCGCCAGCAGTGTCAGGACAGTGGCAGGAGATACGCAGTATTTT. This sequence joins TRBV10-1 and TRBJ2-3; D possibly corresponds to TRBD1 (6 bases). CDR1 is WNHNN and CDR2 is SYGVQD in the germline V gene (reference sequence). Trimming removed 4 bases from V and 5 bases from J, with 16 bases in between. The length of the CDR3 is 15 residues.

This clonotype was seen just once. The CDR3 protein is CASSPGTGSIERYF. DNA of the CDR3: TGTGCCAGCAGCCCCGGGACAGGGTCTATCGAGCGGTACTTC. V usage is TRBV6-5 and J usage is TRBJ2-5; 9 nucleotides agree with TRBD1. This CDR3 has 14 amino acids. V lost 6 bases, J lost 13 bases, and 15 bases stayed unmatched. Germline lookup yields CDR1 MNHEY and CDR2 SVGAGI.

This clonotype has a handful of counts. The chain recombines TRBV12-3 or TRBV12-4 with TRBJ2-3, with TRBD2 matching 12 bases. The CDR3 is made up of 14 amino acids. The ends lost 6 bases at V and 4 bases at J; junction bases unmatched: 2. CDR3 coding DNA: TGTGCCAGCAGCCGACTAGCGGGAGCAGATACGCAGTATTTT. Encoded protein: CASSRLAGADTQYF.

The chain carries TRBV5-1 and TRBJ1-3; D possibly corresponds to TRBD1 (6 bases). The CDR3 loop spans 13 amino acids. Germline V lookup: CDR1 SGHRS, CDR2 YFSETQ. V shed 3 bases and J shed 2 bases, with 6 bases lying between them. CDR3 protein: CASSWDTGNTIYF. CDR3 nucleotides: TGCGCCAGCAGCTGGGACACTGGAAACACCATATATTTT.

The chain links TRBV7-2 to TRBJ2-7, with 10 bases lining up with TRBD2. Germline-derived CDR1 and CDR2 are SGHTA and FQGNSA. The junction had 23 bases not matched to a gene; V was cut back by 5 bases and J by 7 bases. The CDR3 sequence is 19 residues long. This chain's CDR3 is CASSLYGQVSGRPFREQYF. The CDR3 bases are TGTGCCAGCAGCCTTTACGGACAGGTTAGCGGGAGGCCCTTCCGGGAGCAGTACTTC.

This clonotype was counted between two and nine times. In DNA form, the CDR3 reads TGCGCCAGCAGCCAAGTAGTCGGCAGGGATCCCTCCTACGAGCAGTACTTC. Translating it yields CASSQVVGRDPSYEQYF. V gene TRBV4-1 combines with J gene TRBJ2-7; a possible D gene is TRBD1 (5 bases). Germline CDR1 is MGHRA and CDR2 is YSYEKL. V dropped 1 base and J dropped 0 bases, with 16 bases sitting between them. The CDR3 runs 17 residues.

This clonotype came up a few times. V gene TRBV3-1 combines with J gene TRBJ2-4; D is possibly TRBD1 or TRBD2 (5 bases each). Germline-derived CDR1 and CDR2 are LGHDT and YNNKEL (reference sequence). The CDR3 totals 14 residues. Deletions cut 4 bases from V and 11 bases from J, with 18 bases between. CDR3 sequence (DNA): TGTGCCAGCAGCCCAGGGAAGCGGCAGTTGTTTCAGTACTTC. This codes for CASSPGKRQLFQYF.

Remarks on this clonotype: A read error may be the cause here, since a much bigger clone is one base away. The CDR3 DNA follows: TGTGCCTGCAGCCTTGGACAGGGGTATGGCTACACCTTC. This encodes CACSLGQGYGYTF. This sequence joins TRBV5-5 and TRBJ1-2; 9 bases line up with TRBD1. The CDR3 runs 13 residues. Germline loops: CDR1 SGHKS, CDR2 YYEKEE (reference sequence).

The genes are TRBV12-3 or TRBV12-4 and TRBJ1-5; D unresolved. Trimming took off 6 bases at V and 4 bases at J, with 10 bases between the two ends. The CDR3 sequence is 13 residues long. CDR3 region: CASSYTWNQPQHF. The CDR3 bases are TGTGCCAGCAGCTACACTTGGAATCAGCCCCAGCATTTT.

The J gene is TRBJ2-7, the V gene TRBV24-1, with D hard to call. V lost 4 bases, J lost 5 bases, and 5 bases lay in between. CDR1 KGHDR and CDR2 SFDVKD come from the germline V gene. The CDR3 consists of 11 residues. DNA of the CDR3: TGTGCCACCAGTGACAGAGACGAGCAGTACTTC. Translation gives CATSDRDEQYF.

The genes are TRBV20-1 and TRBJ2-1, with 11 nucleotides matching TRBD2. The J call may be faulty, since TRBJ2-7 better matches the DNA end. This CDR3 has 15 amino acids. From germline, CDR1 is DFQATT and CDR2 SNEGSKA (reference sequence). The CDR3 loop reads CSAPTSGSVYNEQYF. In nucleotides, the CDR3 is TGCAGTGCGCCAACTAGCGGGAGCGTCTACAATGAGCAGTACTTC.

This clonotype occurred a few times. The chain combines TRBV20-1 with TRBJ1-4; no clear D gene. CDR1 is DFQATT and CDR2 is SNEGSKA in the germline V gene (reference sequence). Between the trimmed V and J ends, which lost 4 bases and 8 bases, there was a span of 11 bases. This CDR3 comprises 12 residues. The CDR3 is CSAILSGEKLFF. CDR3 nucleotides: TGCAGTGCTATACTATCAGGAGAAAAACTGTTTTTT.

V is TRBV6-6 and J is TRBJ1-2; no reliable D call. The germline CDR1 and CDR2 sequences are MNHNY and SVGAGI (reference sequence). The V and J ends lost 0 bases and 7 bases respectively, with 12 bases between them. The length of the CDR3 is 14 residues. CDR3 residues: CASSYSTDYSGYTF. CDR3 sequence (DNA): TGTGCCAGCAGTTACTCGACGGACTATTCTGGCTACACCTTC.

This chain uses TRBV20-1 with TRBJ2-7; 9 nucleotides match TRBD2. Germline CDR1 is DFQATT and CDR2 is SNEGSKA (reference sequence). V lost 6 bases, J lost 0 bases, and 3 bases stayed unmatched. This CDR3 is built from 13 residues. The CDR3 nucleotides read TGCAGTGCGGGCGGGAGGGCCTCCTACGAGCAGTACTTC. Translation gives CSAGGRASYEQYF.

The chain joins TRBV7-2 to TRBJ2-1, with D perhaps matching TRBD2 (5 bases). Germline values: CDR1 SGHTA, CDR2 FQGNSA. Deletions cut 6 bases from V and 0 bases from J, with 12 bases between. CDR3 length equals 15 residues. CDR3 region: CASRKQRSSYNEQFF. The CDR3 DNA is TGTGCCAGCAGGAAGCAGCGGAGCTCCTACAATGAGCAGTTCTTC.

The rearrangement joins TRBV20-1 to TRBJ2-7; a possible D gene is TRBD1 (6 bases). The CDR3 is 21 residues long. Germline V gene sequence: CDR1 DFQATT, CDR2 SNEGSKA (reference sequence). The V end lost 3 bases, the J end lost 0 bases, and 33 bases lay between the germline ends. The CDR3 DNA follows: TGCAGTGCTAGTACAGTGGTGGGTCGTATTGGGGGAGACAGGTCCTCCTACGAGCAGTACTTC. This codes for CSASTVVGRIGGDRSSYEQYF.

This clonotype occurred many times. The rearrangement uses TRBV12-3 or TRBV12-4 and TRBJ2-3; no firm D call. The CDR3 contains 10 residues. V was clipped by 3 bases and J by 10 bases, with 5 bases between them. The CDR3 loop reads CASSFTAQYF. The CDR3 DNA follows: TGTGCCAGCAGTTTTACGGCGCAGTATTTT.

This clonotype has more than one count but fewer than ten. The V gene is TRBV11-1, the J gene TRBJ2-5; 7 nucleotides agree with TRBD2. The J call is uncertain, as TRBJ2-7 better fits the DNA end. Germline CDR1 is SGHAT and CDR2 is FQDESV (reference sequence). The CDR3 contains 15 residues. CDR3 nucleotide sequence: TGTGCCAGCAGTCAAGACTACGGGAGGCCTTACGAGCAGTACTTC. Translating gives CASSQDYGRPYEQYF.